Listed here are 18 T cell receptor beta chains from one sample, sequenced in a study of blood T cell repertoires in COVID-19. Some clones are missing from TCRdb's copy, which holds only in-frame ones; the method was immunoSEQ multiplex PCR. The data contain approximately 280,000 clones, roughly 85% of them seen just once; the ten biggest clones take up roughly 2.6%. Sequenced sample: PBMCs or T cells enriched from blood (not recorded which). These receptors originate from a woman between 45 and 60 years old who had recovered from COVID-19.

The CDR3 loop reads CASSPNESNTEAFF. The CDR3 DNA reads as TGTGCCAGCAGTCCTAACGAATCGAACACTGAAGCTTTCTTT. The chain carries TRBV2 and TRBJ1-1; unclear D gene. Germline loops: CDR1 SNHLY, CDR2 FYNNEI. CDR3 length equals 14 residues. V lost 5 bases, J lost 1 base, and 11 bases lay in between.

The CDR3 here is CASSFPRGDQAFF. The CDR3 nucleotides read TGTGCCAGCAGCTTTCCCAGGGGGGATCAAGCTTTCTTT. The chain couples TRBV7-2 to TRBJ1-1; the match to TRBD1 covers 7 bases. Germline CDR1 SGHTA, CDR2 FQGNSA. The CDR3 covers 13 residues. V was pared by 3 bases and J by 9 bases, with 7 bases of the junction left unmatched.

This rearrangement joins TRBV6-2 or TRBV6-3 to TRBJ1-1; no definite D call. From germline, CDR1 is MNHEY and CDR2 SVGEGT. V lost 0 bases and J lost 0, with 8 bases in between. This CDR3 has 15 residues. The CDR3 coding sequence is TGTGCCAGCAGTTACTCTGCGCGGATGAACACTGAAGCTTTCTTT. Amino acid sequence: CASSYSARMNTEAFF.

The V and J genes are TRBV20-1 and TRBJ1-6; TRBD1 matches 7 bases. Per the germline V gene, CDR1 is DFQATT and CDR2 is SNEGSKA (reference sequence). The CDR3 is 15 residues long. Trimming removed 3 bases from V and 8 bases from J; junction bases left unmatched: 10. Here the CDR3 reads CSASDLPGGYSPLHF. In DNA form, the CDR3 reads TGCAGTGCTAGTGACCTACCAGGGGGATATTCACCCCTCCACTTT.

This clone was detected only a few times. The chain couples TRBV19 to TRBJ1-2; possible D gene TRBD1, 5 bases. There are 15 residues in the CDR3. Per germline, CDR1 LNHDA and CDR2 SQIVND (reference sequence). The V and J ends lost 5 bases and 7 bases respectively, with 20 bases between them. CDR3 residues: CASSGDLGGSAGYTF. Here the CDR3 DNA reads TGTGCCAGTAGTGGAGATCTGGGGGGGAGCGCTGGCTACACCTTC.

The rearrangement joins TRBV9 to TRBJ1-3; D perhaps matches TRBD1 (6 bases). The CDR3 covers 17 residues. V was pared by 1 base and J by 1 base, with 15 bases between. From germline, CDR1 is SGDLS and CDR2 YYNGEE. This CDR3 is CASSVSREGGSGNTIYF. The DNA for the CDR3 is TGTGCCAGCAGCGTATCCAGAGAAGGGGGATCTGGAAACACCATATATTTT.

The genes are TRBV11-2 and TRBJ1-2; 8 nucleotides align to TRBD1. CDR1 and CDR2 (germline): SGHAT, FQNNGV. The CDR3 sequence is 13 residues long. The trim removed 4 bases at V and 4 bases at J, leaving 2 bases unmatched. The CDR3 bases are TGTGCCAGCAGCTCACAGGGGGTCTATGGCTACACCTTC. Translation: CASSSQGVYGYTF.

The V and J genes are TRBV19 and TRBJ2-3; 8 nucleotides align to TRBD1. CDR1 and CDR2 (germline): LNHDA, SQIVND (reference sequence). CDR3 length equals 14 residues. V was clipped by 4 bases and J by 3 bases; unmatched bases: 3. For the CDR3, the DNA is TGTGCCAGTAGTAGGACAGGGAAAACAGATACGCAGTATTTT. As protein: CASSRTGKTDTQYF.

J is TRBJ1-1 and V is TRBV3-1 (or the pseudogene TRBV3-2), with 10 bases lining up with TRBD1. Germline CDR1 reads LGHDT; CDR2 reads YNNKEL (reference sequence). The CDR3 is 15 residues long. The J segment lost 12 bases and the V segment lost 4 bases, leaving 14 bases of the junction unmatched. The CDR3 here is CASSLGRTTGGKTFF. The CDR3 DNA is TGTGCCAGCAGCCTAGGACGTACGACAGGGGGCAAGACTTTCTTT.

This clone showed up just once. The chain carries TRBV7-9 and TRBJ2-5; D is unclear. The germline V and J ends were trimmed by 1 base and 3 bases, with 6 bases remaining between them. Per germline, CDR1 SEHNR and CDR2 FQNEAQ (reference sequence). The CDR3 spans 13 residues. CDR3 sequence reads: CASSLGLEETQYF. For the CDR3, the DNA is TGTGCCAGCAGCTTAGGGCTAGAAGAGACCCAGTACTTC.

This clone was observed a single time. The chain carries TRBV5-1 and TRBJ1-1; 7 nucleotides match TRBD1. This CDR3 has 13 amino acids. Germline V gene sequence: CDR1 SGHRS, CDR2 YFSETQ. The ends lost 4 bases at V and 4 bases at J; junction bases unmatched: 4. CDR3 nucleotide sequence: TGCGCCAGCAGCGACAGGGTGGGCACTGAAGCTTTCTTT. Protein: CASSDRVGTEAFF.

This clone was detected once. CDR3 coding DNA: TGTGCCAGCAGCTTAGGGGACAGGGAGGGGTTTAGGGGCTATGGCTACACCTTC. Translating gives CASSLGDREGFRGYGYTF. This chain joins TRBV7-4 and TRBJ1-2; 9 nucleotides align to TRBD1. The V gene's germline CDR1 is SGHVT and CDR2 SQSDAQ. With 1 base clipped from V and 4 bases from J, the junction kept 13 bases outside the gene matches. The CDR3 has 18 amino acids.

The chain carries TRBV4-1 and TRBJ2-3; D is perhaps TRBD1 (5 bases). Germline lookup yields CDR1 MGHRA and CDR2 YSYEKL. The CDR3 is made up of 15 amino acids. V lost 6 bases and J lost 2, with 15 bases in between. Written as DNA, the CDR3 is TGCGCCAGCAGAGTCGGACACTTCCCCACAGATACGCAGTATTTT. The encoded protein is CASRVGHFPTDTQYF.

The chain recombines TRBV7-6 with TRBJ1-5, with D uncertain. Per the germline V gene, CDR1 is SGHVS and CDR2 is FNYEAQ. The CDR3 length is 17 residues. V lost 1 base and J 1 base, leaving 14 bases between the germline ends. CDR3 nucleotide sequence: TGTGCCAGCAGCTTAGGGTCTCGGTTGGTAAGCAATCAGCCCCAGCATTTT. Translation: CASSLGSRLVSNQPQHF.

The chain couples TRBV4-2 to TRBJ1-5; 7 bases line up with TRBD1. CDR1 is LGHNA, CDR2 YNFKEQ, per germline. The length of the CDR3 is 18 residues. Losses at the gene ends were 4 bases for V and 2 bases for J; bases not matched to a gene: 14. The CDR3 loop is CASSLWDSSWDGNQPQHF. CDR3 nucleotides: TGTGCCAGCAGCCTATGGGACAGCTCCTGGGACGGCAATCAGCCCCAGCATTTT.

The chain recombines TRBV15 with TRBJ2-1, with TRBD2 as a possible D gene (6 bases). V gave up 8 bases and J gave up 4 bases, with 9 bases separating them. CDR3 length: 12 residues. Germline assignment: CDR1 LNHNV and CDR2 YYDKDF (reference sequence). The CDR3 reads CATGGAYNEQFF. CDR3 in DNA: TGTGCCACCGGAGGGGCATACAATGAGCAGTTCTTC.

This chain uses TRBV5-1 with TRBJ1-1, with D possibly being TRBD1 (5 bases). Germline assignment: CDR1 SGHRS and CDR2 YFSETQ. Trimming removed 3 bases at V and 3 bases at J, with 18 bases between. The CDR3 has 16 amino acids. The CDR3 spells CASSWKLVGGDTEAFF. The DNA for the CDR3 is TGCGCCAGCAGCTGGAAACTAGTAGGAGGGGACACTGAAGCTTTCTTT.

V and J are TRBV11-2 and TRBJ1-6; 7 nucleotides align to TRBD1. This CDR3 comprises 14 residues. With V trimmed by 1 base and J by 8 bases, 2 bases remained unmatched. CDR1 is SGHAT and CDR2 is FQNNGV in the germline V gene. CDR3 sequence reads: CASSLGQGYSPLHF. The DNA of the CDR3 is TGTGCCAGCAGCTTAGGACAGGGATATTCACCCCTCCACTTT.